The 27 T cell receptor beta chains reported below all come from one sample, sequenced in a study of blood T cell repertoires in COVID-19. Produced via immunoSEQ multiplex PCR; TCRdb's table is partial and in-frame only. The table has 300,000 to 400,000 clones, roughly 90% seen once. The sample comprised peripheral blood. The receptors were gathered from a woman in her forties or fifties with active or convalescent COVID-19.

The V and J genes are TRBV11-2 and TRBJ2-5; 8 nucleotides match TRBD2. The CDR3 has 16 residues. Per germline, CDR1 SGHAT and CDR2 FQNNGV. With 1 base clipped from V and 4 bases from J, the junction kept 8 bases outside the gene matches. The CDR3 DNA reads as TGTGCCAGCAGCTTAGGGTCCAGCGGGAGAGGAGAGACCCAGTACTTC. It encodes CASSLGSSGRGETQYF.

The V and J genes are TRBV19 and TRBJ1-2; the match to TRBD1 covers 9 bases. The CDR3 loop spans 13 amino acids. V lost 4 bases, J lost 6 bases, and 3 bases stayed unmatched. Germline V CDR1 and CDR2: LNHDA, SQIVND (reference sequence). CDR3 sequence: CASSTTGGDGYTF. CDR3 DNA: TGTGCCAGTAGTACGACAGGGGGGGATGGCTACACCTTC.

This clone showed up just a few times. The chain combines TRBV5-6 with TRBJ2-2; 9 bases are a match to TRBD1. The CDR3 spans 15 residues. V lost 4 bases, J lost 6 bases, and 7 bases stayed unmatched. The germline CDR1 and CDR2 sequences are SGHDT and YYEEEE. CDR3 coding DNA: TGTGCCAGCAGCCTTGGGACAGGGAAGTCCGGGGAGCTGTTTTTT. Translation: CASSLGTGKSGELFF.

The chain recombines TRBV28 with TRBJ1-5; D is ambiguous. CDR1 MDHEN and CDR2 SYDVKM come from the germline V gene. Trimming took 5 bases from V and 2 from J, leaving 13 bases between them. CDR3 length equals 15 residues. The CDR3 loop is CASSARGEGNQPQHF. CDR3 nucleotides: TGTGCCAGCAGTGCCCGAGGTGAGGGCAATCAGCCCCAGCATTTT.

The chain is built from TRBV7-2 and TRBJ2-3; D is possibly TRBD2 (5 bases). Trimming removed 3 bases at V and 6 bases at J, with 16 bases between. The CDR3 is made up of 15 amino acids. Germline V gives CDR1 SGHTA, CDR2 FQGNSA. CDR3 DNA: TGTGCCAGCAGCTTTTTATTACGGGAACAGGATACGCAGTATTTT. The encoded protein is CASSFLLREQDTQYF.

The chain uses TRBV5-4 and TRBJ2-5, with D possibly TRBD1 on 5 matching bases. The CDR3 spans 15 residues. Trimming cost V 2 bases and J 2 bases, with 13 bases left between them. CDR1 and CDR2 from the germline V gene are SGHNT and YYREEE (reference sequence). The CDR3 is CASSLKGRAQETQYF. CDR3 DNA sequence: TGTGCCAGCAGCTTAAAGGGCAGGGCACAAGAGACCCAGTACTTC. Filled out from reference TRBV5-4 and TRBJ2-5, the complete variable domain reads ETGVTQSPTHLIKTRGQQVTLRCSSQSGHNTVSWYQQALGQGPQFIFQYYREEENGRGNFPPRFSGLQFPNYSSELNVNALELDDSALYLCASSLKGRAQETQYFGPGTRLLVL.

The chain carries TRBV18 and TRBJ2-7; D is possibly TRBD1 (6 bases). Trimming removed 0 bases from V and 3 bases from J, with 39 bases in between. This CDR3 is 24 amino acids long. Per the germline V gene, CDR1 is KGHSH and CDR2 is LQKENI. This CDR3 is CASSPPAGRQDVGHGFVGDYEQYF. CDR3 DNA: TGTGCCAGCTCACCACCGGCGGGCAGACAGGACGTTGGGCACGGGTTTGTGGGGGACTACGAGCAGTACTTC.

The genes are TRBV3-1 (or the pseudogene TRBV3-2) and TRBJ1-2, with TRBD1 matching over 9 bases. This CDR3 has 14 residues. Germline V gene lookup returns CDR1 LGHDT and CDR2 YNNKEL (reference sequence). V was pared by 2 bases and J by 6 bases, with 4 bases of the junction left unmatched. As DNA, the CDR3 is TGTGCCAGCAGCCAAAGGGACAGGGTGAATGGCTACACCTTC. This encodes CASSQRDRVNGYTF.

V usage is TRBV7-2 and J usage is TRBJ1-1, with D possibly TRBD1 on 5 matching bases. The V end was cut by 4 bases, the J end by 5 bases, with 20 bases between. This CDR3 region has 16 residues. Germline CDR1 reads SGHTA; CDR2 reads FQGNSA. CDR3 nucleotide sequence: TGTGCCAGCAGCTCGGGACTTTCTTCTGCCGGGACTGAAGCTTTCTTT. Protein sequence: CASSSGLSSAGTEAFF.

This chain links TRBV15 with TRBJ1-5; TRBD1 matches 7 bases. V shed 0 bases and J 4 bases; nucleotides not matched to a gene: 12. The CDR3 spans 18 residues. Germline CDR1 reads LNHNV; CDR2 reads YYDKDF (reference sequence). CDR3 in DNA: TGTGCCACCAGCAGAGATCTGTCGACAGGGCTACGGAATCAGCCCCAGCATTTT. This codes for CATSRDLSTGLRNQPQHF.

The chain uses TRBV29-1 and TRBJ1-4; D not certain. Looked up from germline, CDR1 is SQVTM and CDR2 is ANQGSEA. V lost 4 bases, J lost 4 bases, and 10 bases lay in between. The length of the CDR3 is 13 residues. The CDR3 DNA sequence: TGCAGCGTTGGTTCCGGGGTTAATGAAAAACTGTTTTTT. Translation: CSVGSGVNEKLFF.

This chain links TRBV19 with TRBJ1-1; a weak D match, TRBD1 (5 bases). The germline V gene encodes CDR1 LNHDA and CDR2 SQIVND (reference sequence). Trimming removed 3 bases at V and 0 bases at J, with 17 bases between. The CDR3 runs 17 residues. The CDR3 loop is CASSIGETEGMNTEAFF. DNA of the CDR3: TGTGCCAGTAGTATTGGAGAGACAGAAGGAATGAACACTGAAGCTTTCTTT.

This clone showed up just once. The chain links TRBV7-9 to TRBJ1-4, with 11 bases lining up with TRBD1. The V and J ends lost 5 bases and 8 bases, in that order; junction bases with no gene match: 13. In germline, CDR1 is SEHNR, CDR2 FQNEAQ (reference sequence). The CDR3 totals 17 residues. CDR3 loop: CASSLPVGDRGSEKLFF. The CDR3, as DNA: TGTGCCAGCAGCCTACCGGTCGGGGACAGGGGGTCAGAAAAACTGTTTTTT.

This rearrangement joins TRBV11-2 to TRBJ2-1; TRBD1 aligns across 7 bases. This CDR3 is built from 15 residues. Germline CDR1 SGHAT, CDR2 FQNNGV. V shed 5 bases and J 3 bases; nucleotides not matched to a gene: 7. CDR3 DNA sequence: TGTGCCAGCAGCCCATCCAGGGGGAACTACAATGAGCAGTTCTTC. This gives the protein CASSPSRGNYNEQFF.

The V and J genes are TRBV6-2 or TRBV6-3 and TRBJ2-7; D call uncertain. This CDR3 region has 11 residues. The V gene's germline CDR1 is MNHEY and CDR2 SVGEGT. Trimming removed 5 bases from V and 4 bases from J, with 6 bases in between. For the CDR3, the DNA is TGTGCCAGCAGTCCGTTTTACGAGCAGTACTTC. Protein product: CASSPFYEQYF.

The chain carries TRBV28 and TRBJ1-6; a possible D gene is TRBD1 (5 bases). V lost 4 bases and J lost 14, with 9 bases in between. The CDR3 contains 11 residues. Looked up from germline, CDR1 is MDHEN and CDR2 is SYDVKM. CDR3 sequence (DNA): TGTGCCAGCAGTTCGTGGGGCACCCTCCACTTT. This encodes CASSSWGTLHF.

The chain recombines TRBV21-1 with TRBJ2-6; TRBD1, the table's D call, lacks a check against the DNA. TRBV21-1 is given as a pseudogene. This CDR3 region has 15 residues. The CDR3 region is CASSKGQLAANVLTF. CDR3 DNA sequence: TGTGCCAGCAGCAAAGGACAGCTGGCGGCCAACGTCCTGACTTTC.

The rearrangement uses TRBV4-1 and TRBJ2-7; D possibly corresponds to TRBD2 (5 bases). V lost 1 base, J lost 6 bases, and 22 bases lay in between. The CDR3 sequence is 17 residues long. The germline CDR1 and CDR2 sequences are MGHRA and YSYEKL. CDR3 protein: CASSQVGVSGPFGEQYF. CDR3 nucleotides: TGCGCCAGCAGCCAAGTGGGAGTTAGTGGGCCCTTCGGCGAGCAGTACTTC.

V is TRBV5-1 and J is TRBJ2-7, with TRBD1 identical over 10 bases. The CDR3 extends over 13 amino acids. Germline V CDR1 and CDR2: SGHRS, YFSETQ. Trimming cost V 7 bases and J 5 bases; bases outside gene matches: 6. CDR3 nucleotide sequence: TGCGCCAGCCGACAGGGGGCGCGAAACGAGCAGTACTTC. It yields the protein CASRQGARNEQYF.

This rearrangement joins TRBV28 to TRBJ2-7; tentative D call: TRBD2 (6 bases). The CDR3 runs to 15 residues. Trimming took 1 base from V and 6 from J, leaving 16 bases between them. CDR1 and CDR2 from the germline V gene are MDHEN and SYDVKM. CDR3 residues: CASSLSAPRGTEQYF. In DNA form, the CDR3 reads TGTGCCAGCAGTTTATCGGCCCCCCGGGGGACCGAGCAGTACTTC.

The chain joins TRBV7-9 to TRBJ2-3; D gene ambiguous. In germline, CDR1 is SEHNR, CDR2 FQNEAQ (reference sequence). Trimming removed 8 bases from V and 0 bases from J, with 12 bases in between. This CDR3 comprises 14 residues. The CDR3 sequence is CASGVAASTDTQYF. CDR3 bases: TGTGCCAGCGGAGTTGCCGCTAGCACAGATACGCAGTATTTT.

The DNA of the CDR3 is TGTGCCAGCTCACCGTCACCGGGACAGGGGCCCTACGAGCAGTACTTC. Amino acids: CASSPSPGQGPYEQYF. The chain recombines TRBV18 with TRBJ2-7, with 10 bases matching TRBD1. The trim removed 3 bases at V and 2 bases at J, leaving 7 bases unmatched. The CDR3 length is 16 residues. Germline CDR1 and CDR2: KGHSH and LQKENI.

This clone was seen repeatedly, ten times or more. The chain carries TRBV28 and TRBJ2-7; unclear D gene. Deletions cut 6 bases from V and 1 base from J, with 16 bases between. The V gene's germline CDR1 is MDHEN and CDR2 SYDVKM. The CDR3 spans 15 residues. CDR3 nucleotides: TGTGCCAGCAGCCAGGATGGCCACGGATCCTACGAGCAGTACTTC. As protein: CASSQDGHGSYEQYF.

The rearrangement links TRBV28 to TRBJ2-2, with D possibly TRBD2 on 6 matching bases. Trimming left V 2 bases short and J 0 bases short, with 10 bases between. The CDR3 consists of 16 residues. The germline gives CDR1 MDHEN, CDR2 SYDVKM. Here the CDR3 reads CASSLGGGANTGELFF. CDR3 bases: TGTGCCAGCAGTTTAGGCGGCGGGGCGAACACCGGGGAGCTGTTTTTT.

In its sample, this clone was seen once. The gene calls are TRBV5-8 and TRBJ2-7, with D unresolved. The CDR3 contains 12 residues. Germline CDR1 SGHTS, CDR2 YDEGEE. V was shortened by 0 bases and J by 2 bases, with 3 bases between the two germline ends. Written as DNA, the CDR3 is TGTGCCAGCAGCTTGGTTACCTACGAGCAGTACTTC. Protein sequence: CASSLVTYEQYF.

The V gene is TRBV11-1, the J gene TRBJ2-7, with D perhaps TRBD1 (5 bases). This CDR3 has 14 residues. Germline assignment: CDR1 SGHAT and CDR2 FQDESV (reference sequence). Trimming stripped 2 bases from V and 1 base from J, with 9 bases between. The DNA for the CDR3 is TGTGCCAGCAGCTTAAGGGGCCATTCCTACGAGCAGTACTTC. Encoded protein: CASSLRGHSYEQYF. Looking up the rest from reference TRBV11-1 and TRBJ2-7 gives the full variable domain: EAEVAQSPRYKITEKSQAVAFWCDPISGHATLYWYRQILGQGPELLVQFQDESVVDDSQLPKDRFSAERLKGVDSTLKIQPAELGDSAMYLCASSLRGHSYEQYFGPGTRLTVT.

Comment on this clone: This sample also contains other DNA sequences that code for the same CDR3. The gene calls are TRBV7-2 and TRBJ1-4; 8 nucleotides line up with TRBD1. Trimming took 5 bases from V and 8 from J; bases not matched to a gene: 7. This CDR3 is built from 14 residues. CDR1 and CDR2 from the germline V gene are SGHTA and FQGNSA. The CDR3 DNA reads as TGTGCCAGCAGCCTGGACAGGGTAGGGGAAAAACTGTTTTTT. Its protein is CASSLDRVGEKLFF.